The following is a T cell receptor beta chain sequence with its context. This clone appeared once. Its antigen target is currently unknown. No qualities accompany the bases; no much larger clone lies one base away. This entry comes from a study of blood T cell repertoires in COVID-19 (TCRdb year 2020). Study-wide context: The collaborator samples originated in the United States, Italy and Spain and spanned the acute and convalescent phases of COVID-19. A freely available public database, intended as a resource for researchers studying the immune response to SARS-CoV-2, is where the repertoires were released. A de-identified subject ID, COVID-19 status, age in years and sex were almost always included in the sample metadata. Subjects who had been exposed to COVID-19, were actively infected with it, or had recovered from it provided the deeply sampled blood TCRbeta repertoires that made up the dataset. The samples were drawn from two sources: the first 160 participants of the ongoing ImmuneRACE study, and 1,254 subjects contributed by 6 global collaborators. The prospective study material was composed of cDNA or gDNA derived from T cells, B-cell-depleted T cells, or PBMCs. HLA class I and class II types, where available, came from metadata supplied by the sample provider rather than from assay-based typing. What the authors observed across the whole study: The amount of clinical and demographic metadata varied by source and participant and was provided uncurated.

Inclusive of the bounding cysteine and phenylalanine, the CDR3 is 13 residues long. Only the CDR3 portion is preserved as DNA: 39 bases, with reading frame beginning at the first base. The germline V gene (reference sequence) yields GTSNPN for CDR1 and SVGIG for CDR2. Here V drops 2 bases and J drops 2 bases, and the junction holds 2 bases not matched to any gene. TCRbeta CDR3 regions were amplified from genomic DNA using the immunoSEQ Assay, a bias-controlled multiplex PCR. The authors' analysis ran thus. The number of nucleated cells in each sample was estimated by amplification of reference gene primers within the assay. To quantify the absolute abundance of each unique TCRbeta CDR3 rearrangement, sequence reads were collapsed and filtered. For each sample, productive Simpson clonality was calculated by taking the square root of Simpson's diversity index across productive rearrangements. TCRdb's version of the immuneACCESS table is confined to in-frame rearrangements and falls short of the full clone set. An unresolved V gene accounts for under half of the shortfall where checked; the remainder is of unknown origin. Clonal size and the V and J genes are those of that table, whereas D and trimming came from the DNA. The sample records hundreds of thousands of clones, around three quarters of which are singletons. The ten biggest clones cover 3% to 3.5% of the sample.

Collaborating institutions collected whole blood in K2EDTA tubes following their own protocols. For TCRbeta analysis, collaborator samples were shipped as frozen whole blood, as isolated PBMCs, or as DNA extracted from either sample type. Recombination connected TRBV30 to TRBJ2-7, and 8 junction bases match TRBD2. Sequenced: peripheral blood. This clonotype was obtained from a woman older than 75 with acute or convalescent COVID-19. The CDR3 loop reads CAWSRGLAYEQYF. The nucleotide sequence reads as follows: TGTGCCTGGAGTAGGGGACTAGCCTACGAGCAGTACTTC.